A single sample gave rise to the 21 T cell receptor beta chains below, sequenced in a study of T cells expressing NK-cell markers. TCRdb reanalyzed the 5' RACE reads and collapses them to one entry per CDR3 protein, without DNA. The repertoire table contains around 260,000 distinct CDR3 sequences. The sequenced sample consisted of blood T cells: a sorted CD56 or NKG2C T cell subset, CD4+ or CD8+ T cells, or bulk PBMC T cells (not recorded which). These TCRs come from a woman between 18 and 69 years old in good health.

The chain links TRBV7-9 to TRBJ2-7; the D call from TCRdb, TRBD1, cannot be confirmed without DNA. CDR1 is SEHNR and CDR2 is FQNEAQ in the germline V gene (reference sequence). This CDR3 has 16 amino acids. The CDR3 sequence: CASSSNSGQSSYEQYF.

The chain has TRBV12-3 or TRBV12-4 and TRBJ2-5; TCRdb designates TRBD1, a call that cannot be tested without DNA. There are 12 residues in the CDR3. CDR3 protein: CASRGAQETQYF.

The chain couples TRBV6-5 to TRBJ1-6. The CDR3 consists of 16 residues. Per the germline V gene, CDR1 is MNHEY and CDR2 is SVGAGI. The CDR3 reads CASSYGVGRYNSPLHF.

The V call is TRBV11-1, the J call TRBJ2-5; there is no DNA to check the TCRdb D call of TRBD1. This CDR3 region has 15 residues. Per the germline V gene, CDR1 is SGHAT and CDR2 is FQDESV (reference sequence). The CDR3 region is CASSLGWTDQETQYF.

This chain connects TRBV27 to TRBJ2-1; TCRdb gives TRBD2 as the D gene, but with no DNA this cannot be confirmed. CDR3 length: 15 residues. Germline V gives CDR1 MNHEY, CDR2 SMNVEV (reference sequence). CDR3 in amino acids: CASSLTSGSRNEQFF.

CDR3 protein: CASSFGHALNQPQHF. The rearrangement uses TRBV5-5 and TRBJ1-5; the TRBD1 assignment by TCRdb is unverifiable without DNA. CDR1 is SGHKS, CDR2 YYEKEE, per germline (reference sequence). The CDR3 covers 15 residues.

V gene TRBV4-2 combines with J gene TRBJ1-3; there is no DNA to check the TCRdb D call of TRBD1. CDR1 is LGHNA and CDR2 is YNFKEQ in the germline V gene. This CDR3 contains 18 residues. CDR3 amino acids: CASSQGRIQGQPGNTIYF.

The chain joins TRBV12-3 or TRBV12-4 to TRBJ2-1. The CDR3 extends over 11 amino acids. The CDR3 reads CASSIGPEQFF.

The chain is built from TRBV6-5 and TRBJ1-5. This CDR3 has 16 residues. Germline V gene sequence: CDR1 MNHEY, CDR2 SVGAGI. CDR3 sequence reads: CASSYSVSVGNQPQHF.

This chain uses TRBV4-1 with TRBJ2-3; TCRdb lists TRBD2, though no DNA is available to test this call. Germline CDR1 reads MGHRA; CDR2 reads YSYEKL. This CDR3 is 15 amino acids long. The CDR3 region is CASALAGGGRDTQYF.

The J gene is TRBJ2-2, the V gene TRBV7-2. The CDR3 has 13 amino acids. The germline V gene encodes CDR1 SGHTA and CDR2 FQGNSA. This CDR3 is CASSLTDPGELFF.

V usage is TRBV12-3 or TRBV12-4 and J usage is TRBJ2-5; TCRdb's D gene call, TRBD1, goes unchecked for lack of DNA. This CDR3 has 15 amino acids. CDR3 in amino acids: CASSSTRDRQETQYF.

CDR3 amino acids: CASSLDVAGGSYEQYF. The V and J genes are TRBV5-1 and TRBJ2-7; TCRdb's D gene call, TRBD2, goes unchecked for lack of DNA. CDR1 and CDR2 (germline): SGHRS, YFSETQ. This CDR3 comprises 16 residues.

The rearrangement links TRBV18 to TRBJ2-1; absent DNA, TCRdb's TRBD2 call cannot be checked. Germline V gene lookup returns CDR1 KGHSH and CDR2 LQKENI. The CDR3 contains 13 residues. The CDR3 spells CASSHSRGDEQFF.

The rearrangement links TRBV11-2 to TRBJ2-5. The germline gives CDR1 SGHAT, CDR2 FQNNGV. This CDR3 comprises 14 residues. The CDR3 protein is CASSLVGHGETQYF.

V and J are TRBV7-6 and TRBJ2-5; TCRdb gives TRBD2 as the D gene, but with no DNA this cannot be confirmed. CDR1 and CDR2 (germline): SGHVS, FNYEAQ. This CDR3 spans 15 amino acids. CDR3 sequence reads: CASSSLGGGGETQYF.

The chain carries TRBV7-2 and TRBJ1-5; TCRdb names TRBD1, which stays unverified in the absence of DNA. The germline V gene encodes CDR1 SGHTA and CDR2 FQGNSA. This CDR3 has 14 residues. CDR3: CASSLTGSREPQHF.

V is TRBV7-9 and J is TRBJ2-3. CDR1 and CDR2 (germline): SEHNR, FQNEAQ (reference sequence). There are 13 residues in the CDR3. The CDR3 loop reads CASSSQTADTQYF.

This chain joins TRBV20-1 and TRBJ2-1; TCRdb picks TRBD2, but there is no DNA to check that call. CDR3 length: 16 amino acids. The germline gives CDR1 DFQATT, CDR2 SNEGSKA (reference sequence). The CDR3 loop reads CSARPPRRAQGNEQFF.

The chain joins TRBV29-1 to TRBJ2-2; TCRdb indicates TRBD2, and absent DNA this call remains unverified. There are 14 residues in the CDR3. The germline V gene has CDR1 SQVTM and CDR2 ANQGSEA. The CDR3 is CSVTTSRNTGELFF.

The V call is TRBV18, the J call TRBJ2-5; TCRdb lists TRBD1, though no DNA is available to test this call. The CDR3 is made up of 14 amino acids. Germline V gene sequence: CDR1 KGHSH, CDR2 LQKENI. The CDR3 here is CASSYRVIEETQYF.